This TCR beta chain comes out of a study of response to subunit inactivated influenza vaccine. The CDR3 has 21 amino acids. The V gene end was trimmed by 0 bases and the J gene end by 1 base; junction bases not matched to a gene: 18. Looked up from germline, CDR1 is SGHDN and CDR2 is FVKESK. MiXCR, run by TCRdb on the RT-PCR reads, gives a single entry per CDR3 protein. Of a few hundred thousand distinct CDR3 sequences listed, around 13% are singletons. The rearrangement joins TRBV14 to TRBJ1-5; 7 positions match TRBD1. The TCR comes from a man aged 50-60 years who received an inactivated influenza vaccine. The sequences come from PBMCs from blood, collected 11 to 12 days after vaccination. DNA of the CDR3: TGTGCCAGCAGCCAAGAACATCGTACTACAGGGGAGATGTGGAGCAATCAGCCCCAGCATTTT. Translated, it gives CASSQEHRTTGEMWSNQPQHF.